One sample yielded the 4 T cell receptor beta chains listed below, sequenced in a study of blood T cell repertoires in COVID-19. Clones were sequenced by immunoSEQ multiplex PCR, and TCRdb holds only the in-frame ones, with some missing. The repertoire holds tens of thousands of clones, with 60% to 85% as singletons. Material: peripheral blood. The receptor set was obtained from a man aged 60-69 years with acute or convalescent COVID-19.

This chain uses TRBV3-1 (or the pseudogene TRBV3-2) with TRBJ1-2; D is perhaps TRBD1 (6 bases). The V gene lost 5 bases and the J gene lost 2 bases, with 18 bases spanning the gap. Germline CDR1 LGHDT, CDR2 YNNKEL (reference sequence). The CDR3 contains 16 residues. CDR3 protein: CASSARTGTKNYGYTF. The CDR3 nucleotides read TGTGCCAGCAGCGCACGCACCGGGACAAAAAACTATGGCTACACCTTC.

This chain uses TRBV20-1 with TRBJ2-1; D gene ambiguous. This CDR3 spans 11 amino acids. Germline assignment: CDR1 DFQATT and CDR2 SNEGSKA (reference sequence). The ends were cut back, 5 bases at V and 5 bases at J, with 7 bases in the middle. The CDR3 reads CSAHSNNEQFF. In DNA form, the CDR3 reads TGCAGTGCTCACAGTAACAATGAGCAGTTCTTC.

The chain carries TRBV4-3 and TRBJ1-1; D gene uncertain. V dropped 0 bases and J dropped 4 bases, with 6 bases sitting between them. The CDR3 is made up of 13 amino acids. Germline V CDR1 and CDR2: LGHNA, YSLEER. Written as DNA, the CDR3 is TGCGCCAGCAGCCAAGATACGGTCACTGAAGCTTTCTTT. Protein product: CASSQDTVTEAFF.

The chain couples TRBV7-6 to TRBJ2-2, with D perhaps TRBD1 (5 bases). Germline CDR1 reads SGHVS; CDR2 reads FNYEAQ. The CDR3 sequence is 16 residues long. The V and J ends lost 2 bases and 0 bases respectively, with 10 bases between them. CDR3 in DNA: TGTGCCAGCAGCTTATCGACAGAAGCGAACACCGGGGAGCTGTTTTTT. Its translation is CASSLSTEANTGELFF. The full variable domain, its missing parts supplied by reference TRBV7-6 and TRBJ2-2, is GAGVSQSPRYKVTKRGQDVALRCDPISGHVSLYWYRQALGQGPEFLTYFNYEAQQDKSGLPNDRFSAERPEGSISTLTIQRTEQRDSAMYRCASSLSTEANTGELFFGEGSRLTVL.